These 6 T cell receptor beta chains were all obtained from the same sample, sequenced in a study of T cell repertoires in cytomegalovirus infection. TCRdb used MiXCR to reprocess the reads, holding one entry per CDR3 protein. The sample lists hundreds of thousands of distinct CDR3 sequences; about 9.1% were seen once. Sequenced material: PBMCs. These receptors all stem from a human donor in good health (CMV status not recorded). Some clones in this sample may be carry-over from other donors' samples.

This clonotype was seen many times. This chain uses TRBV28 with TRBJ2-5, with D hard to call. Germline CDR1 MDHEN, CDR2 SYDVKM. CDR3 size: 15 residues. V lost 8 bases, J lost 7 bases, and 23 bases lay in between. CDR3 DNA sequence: TGTGCCAGCGTATCAACCTCGGGCCAGAGGAGGACCCAGTACTTC. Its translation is CASVSTSGQRRTQYF. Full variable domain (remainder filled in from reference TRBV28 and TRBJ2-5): DVKVTQSSRYLVKRTGEKVFLECVQDMDHENMFWYRQDPGLGLRLIYFSYDVKMKEKGDIPEGYSVSREKKERFSLILESASTNQTSMYLCASVSTSGQRRTQYFGPGTRLLVL.

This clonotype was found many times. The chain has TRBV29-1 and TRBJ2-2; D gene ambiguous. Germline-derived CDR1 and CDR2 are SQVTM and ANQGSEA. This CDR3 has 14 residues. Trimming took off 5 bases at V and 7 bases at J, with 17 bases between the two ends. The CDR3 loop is CSVPSERIFGELFF. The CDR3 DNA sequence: TGCAGCGTTCCTTCTGAAAGGATTTTCGGGGAGCTGTTTTTT.

The CDR3 DNA is TGCAGCGTTGAAGATCGGGGGGAACCCGGTTACAATGAGCAGTTCTTC. This gives the protein CSVEDRGEPGYNEQFF. The chain carries TRBV29-1 and TRBJ2-1; 7 nucleotides align to TRBD2. The CDR3 runs to 16 residues. The J segment lost 4 bases and the V segment lost 0 bases, leaving 9 bases of the junction unmatched. Germline values: CDR1 SQVTM, CDR2 ANQGSEA.

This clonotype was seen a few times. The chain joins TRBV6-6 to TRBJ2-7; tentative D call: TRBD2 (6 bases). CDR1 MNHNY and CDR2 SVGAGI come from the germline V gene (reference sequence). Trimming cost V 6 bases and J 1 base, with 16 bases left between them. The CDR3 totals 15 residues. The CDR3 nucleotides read TGTGCCAGCAGGGGTAGGCAGGAGGGATCCTACGAGCAGTACTTC. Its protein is CASRGRQEGSYEQYF.

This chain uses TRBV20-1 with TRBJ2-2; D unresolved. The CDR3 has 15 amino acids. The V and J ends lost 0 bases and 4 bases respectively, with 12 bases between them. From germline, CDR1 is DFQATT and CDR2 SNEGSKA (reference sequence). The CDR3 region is CSARETEITTGELFF. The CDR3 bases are TGCAGTGCTAGAGAGACGGAAATAACCACCGGGGAGCTGTTTTTT.

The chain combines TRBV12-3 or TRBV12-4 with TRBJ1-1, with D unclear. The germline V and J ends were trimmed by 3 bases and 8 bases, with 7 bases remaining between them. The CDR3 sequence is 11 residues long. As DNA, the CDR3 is TGTGCCAGCAGTTTGGACTTGGAAGCTTTCTTT. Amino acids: CASSLDLEAFF.